This T cell receptor (beta chain) was identified during a study of post-analysis software for immune sequencing data. Study context: Several disease courses (relapsing-remitting, secondary progressive and progressive-relapsing) of multiple sclerosis were included.

Whole-study results and caveats: Controls showed significantly higher normalized Chao1 diversity than did multiple sclerosis patients. The study found TRBV5-6, TRBV5-1 and TRBV20-1 among four to six TRBV segments more frequent in patients than controls.

TCR beta cDNA libraries had unique molecular identifiers. TCRdb called the PCR reads again in MiXCR, with one record for every CDR3 protein. Among roughly 870,000 distinct CDR3 sequences listed, roughly 58% were seen once. The length of the CDR3 is 13 residues. Germline V lookup: CDR1 MNHEY, CDR2 SMNVEV (reference sequence). Trimming took off 4 bases at V and 15 bases at J, with 19 bases between the two ends. Of note for this clonotype: What it binds is not known.

V usage is TRBV27 and J usage is TRBJ2-4; TRBD2 is a possible D gene (5 bases). The sequenced sample consisted of blood. This TCR derives from a girl aged 5 to 17 with multiple sclerosis. CDR3 in DNA: TGTGCCAGCAGTTCGAGGCCACTAGGAGTCCCGTACTTC. This encodes CASSSRPLGVPYF.